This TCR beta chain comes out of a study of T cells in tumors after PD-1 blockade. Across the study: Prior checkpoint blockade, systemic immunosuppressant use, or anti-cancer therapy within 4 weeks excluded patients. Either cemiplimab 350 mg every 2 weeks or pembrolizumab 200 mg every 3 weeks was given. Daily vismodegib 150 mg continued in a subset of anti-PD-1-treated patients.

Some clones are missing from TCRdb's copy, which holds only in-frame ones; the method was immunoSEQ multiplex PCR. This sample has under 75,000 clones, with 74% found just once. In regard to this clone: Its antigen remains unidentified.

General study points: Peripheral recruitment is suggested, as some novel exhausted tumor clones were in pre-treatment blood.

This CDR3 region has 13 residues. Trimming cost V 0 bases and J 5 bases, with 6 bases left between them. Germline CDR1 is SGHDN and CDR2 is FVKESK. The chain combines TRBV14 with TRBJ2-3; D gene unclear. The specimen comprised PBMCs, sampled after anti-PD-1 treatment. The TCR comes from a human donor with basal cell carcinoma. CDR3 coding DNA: TGTGCCAGCAGCCAAGATCGCGGAGATACGCAGTATTTT. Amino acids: CASSQDRGDTQYF. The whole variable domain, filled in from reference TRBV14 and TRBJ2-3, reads EAGVTQFPSHSVIEKGQTVTLRCDPISGHDNLYWYRRVMGKEIKFLLHFVKESKQDESGMPNNRFLAERTGGTYSTLKVQPAELEDSGVYFCASSQDRGDTQYFGPGTRLTVL.